This is a list of T cell receptor beta chains from one sample in a study of T cells in Graves' hyperthyroidism and ophthalmopathy. TCRdb re-analysed the multiplex PCR reads in MiXCR, keeping a single row per CDR3 protein. The data hold 250,000 to 300,000 distinct CDR3 sequences, with roughly 15% observed a single time. The sequencing sample was made of blood. These TCRs come from a woman aged 45-65 years with Graves' hyperthyroidism that later progressed to Graves' ophthalmopathy. Both conserved end residues are trimmed from each CDR3. Some rows have no size entry. The others give once, few or many, or a class for an expanded clone.

J,V,size,CDR3
TRBJ2-7,TRBV11-2,many,ASSASLSSYEQY
TRBJ2-7,TRBV19,NA,ASRGDPGQGRHEQY
TRBJ1-5,TRBV19,many,ASSISGNGNQPQH
TRBJ2-5,TRBV27,many,ASTSRTGAQETQY
TRBJ2-1,TRBV6-5,few,ASSYSGLAGEGF
TRBJ2-1,TRBV6-2/TRBV6-3,many,ASSPARQGTYNEQF
TRBJ2-7,TRBV20-1,many,SARDRGLASHEQY
TRBJ1-1,TRBV19,NA,ASRYRVNTEAF
TRBJ2-5,TRBV3-1,many,ASRLWGEETQY
TRBJ1-1,TRBV19,many,ASSLGGFDEAF
TRBJ2-3,TRBV20-1,once,SARDLGQGVDTQY
TRBJ2-1,TRBV11-3,many,ASSLNRLNEQF
TRBJ2-7,TRBV20-1,many,SARRSAAAGHPAYEQY
TRBJ2-7,TRBV7-2,many,ASSLVAGTSYEQY
TRBJ1-4,TRBV20-1,many,SARRVLGEKLF
TRBJ2-7,TRBV6-9,NA,ASSYIRGKLSYEQY
TRBJ2-2,TRBV6-1,few,ASTRQGLGDAGELF
TRBJ2-2,TRBV6-1,few,ASSRGSTGELF
TRBJ2-5,TRBV6-2/TRBV6-3,NA,ASSYAPRETQY
TRBJ1-6,TRBV25-1,few,ASSRDSGALGSPLH
TRBJ2-1,TRBV18,many,ASSLTSGTNNEQF
TRBJ1-3,TRBV10-3,NA,AISAAGESGNTIY
TRBJ2-5,TRBV18,many,ASSSAETQY
TRBJ2-5,TRBV9,few,ASSVNQGWGETQY
TRBJ1-5,TRBV6-1,many,ASSVLIPGQGSNQPQH
TRBJ2-7,TRBV11-3,many,ASSLDWSRSYEQY
TRBJ1-2,TRBV7-7,few,ASSFPGTLYGYT
TRBJ2-7,TRBV5-1,many,ASSLGLADLYEQY
TRBJ1-1,TRBV7-2,few,ASRTTRNTEAF
TRBJ2-7,TRBV12-3/TRBV12-4,many,ASSPGPQNAEQY
TRBJ2-7,TRBV6-1,many,ASSGVTQTTGISYEQY
TRBJ1-2,TRBV12-3/TRBV12-4,many,ASSRDLAPGYT
TRBJ1-5,TRBV18,NA,ASSPPDRGPFKPQH
TRBJ2-7,TRBV7-7,many,ASSLSTGYEQY
TRBJ2-5,TRBV6-1,many,ASKWSPGSGQETQY
TRBJ2-3,TRBV2,many,ASSASGSSDTQY
TRBJ1-1,TRBV2,few,ASSEDSANTEAF
TRBJ1-5,TRBV10-3,many,ATGDGRPNSNQPQH
TRBJ2-6,TRBV18,NA,ATGGSSGANVLT
TRBJ1-1,TRBV25-1,few,ASRPRYVDTEAF
TRBJ1-1,TRBV7-9,many,ASSSPLGQAEAF
TRBJ1-4,TRBV12-3/TRBV12-4,many,ASSRNYDNFNEKLF
TRBJ2-7,TRBV7-2,many,ASSLVASSYEQY
TRBJ1-2,TRBV29-1,few,SVRRTSGGYT
TRBJ2-5,TRBV20-1,NA,SARDRRTSGSREAQY
TRBJ2-1,TRBV6-2/TRBV6-3,many,ASSWGNEQF
TRBJ2-5,TRBV11-2,many,ASGHSGSGETQY
TRBJ1-2,TRBV29-1,many,SVGGGSRNGYT
TRBJ1-5,TRBV28,many,ASSLLGQGVRPQH